The entry below describes one T cell receptor (beta chain). This sample is drawn from a study of blood T cell repertoires in COVID-19. Overall study: Samples came from the United States, Italy and Spain, spanning acute and convalescent COVID-19. The analysed material was cDNA or gDNA that came from T cells, B-cell-depleted T cells, or PBMCs.

Source study methods: Amplification of reference gene primers was used by the study to estimate nucleated cell counts. Data came from immunoSEQ multiplex PCR; TCRdb stores just in-frame clones and leaves some out. D and trimming come from the DNA, and the V and J calls and clone size come from that table. The table has some 300,000 clones, 85% seen once; the top ten hold 4.1%. V was cut by 0 bases and J by 3 bases, with 6 bases left in between. In germline, CDR1 is SGHNT, CDR2 YYREEE (reference sequence). This CDR3 spans 13 amino acids. This receptor was obtained from a woman in her forties or fifties with active or convalescent COVID-19. Sequences were obtained from peripheral blood. V gene TRBV5-4 combines with J gene TRBJ1-2; no definite D call. CDR3: CASSLEQYYGYTF. Here the CDR3 DNA reads TGTGCCAGCAGCTTGGAACAGTACTATGGCTACACCTTC. The full variable domain, its missing parts supplied by reference TRBV5-4 and TRBJ1-2, is ETGVTQSPTHLIKTRGQQVTLRCSSQSGHNTVSWYQQALGQGPQFIFQYYREEENGRGNFPPRFSGLQFPNYSSELNVNALELDDSALYLCASSLEQYYGYTFGSGTRLTVV.